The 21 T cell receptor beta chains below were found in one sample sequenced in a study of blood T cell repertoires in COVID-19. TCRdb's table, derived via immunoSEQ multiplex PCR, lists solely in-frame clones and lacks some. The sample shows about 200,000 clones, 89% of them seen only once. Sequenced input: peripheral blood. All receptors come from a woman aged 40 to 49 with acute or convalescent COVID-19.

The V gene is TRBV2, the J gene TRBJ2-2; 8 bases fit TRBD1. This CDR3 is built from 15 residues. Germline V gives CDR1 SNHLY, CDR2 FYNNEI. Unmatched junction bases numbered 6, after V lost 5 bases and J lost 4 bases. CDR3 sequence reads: CASSRTGTGTGELFF. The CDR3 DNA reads TGTGCCAGCAGTCGGACAGGGACGGGCACCGGGGAGCTGTTTTTT.

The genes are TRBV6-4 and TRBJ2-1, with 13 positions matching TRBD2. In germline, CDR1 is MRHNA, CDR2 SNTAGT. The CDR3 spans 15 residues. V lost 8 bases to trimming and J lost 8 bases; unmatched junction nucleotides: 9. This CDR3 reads CASGETSGGAYEQFF. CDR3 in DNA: TGTGCCAGCGGGGAAACTAGCGGGGGGGCGTATGAGCAGTTCTTC.

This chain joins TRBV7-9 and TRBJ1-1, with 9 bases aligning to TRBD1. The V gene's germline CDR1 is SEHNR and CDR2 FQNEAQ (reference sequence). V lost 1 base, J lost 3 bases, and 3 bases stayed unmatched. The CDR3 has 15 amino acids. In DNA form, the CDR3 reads TGTGCCAGCAGCTTAGGGGACAGGGCCTACACTGAAGCTTTCTTT. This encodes CASSLGDRAYTEAFF.

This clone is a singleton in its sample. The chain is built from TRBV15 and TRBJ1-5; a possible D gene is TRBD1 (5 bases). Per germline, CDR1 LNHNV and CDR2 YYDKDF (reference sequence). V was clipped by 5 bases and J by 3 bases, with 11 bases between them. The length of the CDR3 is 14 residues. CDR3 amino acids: CATSWTRVNQPQHF. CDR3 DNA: TGTGCCACCAGCTGGACCAGGGTCAATCAGCCCCAGCATTTT.

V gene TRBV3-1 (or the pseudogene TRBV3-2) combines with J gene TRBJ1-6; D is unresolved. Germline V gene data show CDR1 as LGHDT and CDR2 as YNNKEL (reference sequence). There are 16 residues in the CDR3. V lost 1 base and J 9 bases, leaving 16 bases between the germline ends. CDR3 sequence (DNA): TGTGCCAGCAGCCAAGGAGACATCGGGATGGGTTCACCCCTCCACTTT. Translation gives CASSQGDIGMGSPLHF.

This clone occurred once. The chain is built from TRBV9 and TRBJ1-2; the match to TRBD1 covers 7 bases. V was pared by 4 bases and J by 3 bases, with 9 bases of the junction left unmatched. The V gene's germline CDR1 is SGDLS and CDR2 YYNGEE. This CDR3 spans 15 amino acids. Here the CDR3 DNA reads TGTGCCAGCAGCCCCTTCGACAGGGTGGACTATGGCTACACCTTC. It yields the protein CASSPFDRVDYGYTF. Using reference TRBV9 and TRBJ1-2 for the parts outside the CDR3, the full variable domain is DSGVTQTPKHLITATGQRVTLRCSPRSGDLSVYWYQQSLDQGLQFLIQYYNGEERAKGNILERFSAQQFPDLHSELNLSSLELGDSALYFCASSPFDRVDYGYTFGSGTRLTVV.

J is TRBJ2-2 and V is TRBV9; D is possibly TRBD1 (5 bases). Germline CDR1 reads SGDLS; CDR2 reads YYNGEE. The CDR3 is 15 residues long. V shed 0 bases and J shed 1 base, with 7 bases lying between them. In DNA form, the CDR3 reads TGTGCCAGCAGCGTAGGACAGAAGAACACCGGGGAGCTGTTTTTT. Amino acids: CASSVGQKNTGELFF.

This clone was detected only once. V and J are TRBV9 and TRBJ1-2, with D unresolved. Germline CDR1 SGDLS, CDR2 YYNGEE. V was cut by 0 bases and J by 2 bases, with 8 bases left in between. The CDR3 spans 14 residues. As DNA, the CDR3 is TGTGCCAGCAGCGTAGTGTCGGGGAACTATGGCTACACCTTC. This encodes CASSVVSGNYGYTF.

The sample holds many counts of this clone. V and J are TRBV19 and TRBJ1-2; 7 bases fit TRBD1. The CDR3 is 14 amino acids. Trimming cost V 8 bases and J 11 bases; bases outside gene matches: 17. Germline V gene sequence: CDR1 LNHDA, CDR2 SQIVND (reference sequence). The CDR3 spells CASANPRTGMRYTF. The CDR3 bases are TGTGCCAGTGCGAACCCCCGGACAGGAATGAGGTACACCTTC.

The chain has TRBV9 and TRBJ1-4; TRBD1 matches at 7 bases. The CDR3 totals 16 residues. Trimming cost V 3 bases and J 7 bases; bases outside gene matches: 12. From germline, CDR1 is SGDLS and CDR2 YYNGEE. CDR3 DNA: TGTGCCAGCAGCGGCGACAGGGTGGGCGTCGGTGAAAAACTGTTTTTT. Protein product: CASSGDRVGVGEKLFF. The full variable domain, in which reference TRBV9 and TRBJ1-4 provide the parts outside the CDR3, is DSGVTQTPKHLITATGQRVTLRCSPRSGDLSVYWYQQSLDQGLQFLIQYYNGEERAKGNILERFSAQQFPDLHSELNLSSLELGDSALYFCASSGDRVGVGEKLFFGSGTQLSVL.

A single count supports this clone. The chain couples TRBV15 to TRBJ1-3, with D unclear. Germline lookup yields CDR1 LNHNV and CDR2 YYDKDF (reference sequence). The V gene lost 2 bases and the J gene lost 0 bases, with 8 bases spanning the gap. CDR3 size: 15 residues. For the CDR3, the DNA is TGTGCCACCAGCAGAACAGCCGGCTCTGGAAACACCATATATTTT. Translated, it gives CATSRTAGSGNTIYF.

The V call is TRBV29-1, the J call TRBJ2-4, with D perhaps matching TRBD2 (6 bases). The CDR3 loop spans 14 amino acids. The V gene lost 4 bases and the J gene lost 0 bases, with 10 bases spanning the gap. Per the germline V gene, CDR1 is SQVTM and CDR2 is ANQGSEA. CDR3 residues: CSVGGDLAKNIQYF. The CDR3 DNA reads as TGCAGCGTTGGCGGGGACTTAGCCAAAAACATTCAGTACTTC.

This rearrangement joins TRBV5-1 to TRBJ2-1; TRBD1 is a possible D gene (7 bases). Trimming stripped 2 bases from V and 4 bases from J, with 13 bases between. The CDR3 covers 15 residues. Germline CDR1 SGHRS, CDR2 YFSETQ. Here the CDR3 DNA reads TGCGCCAGCAGCTTCGCCAGGGGGGCGTACAATGAGCAGTTCTTC. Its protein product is CASSFARGAYNEQFF. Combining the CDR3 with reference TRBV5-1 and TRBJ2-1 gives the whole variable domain KAGVTQTPRYLIKTRGQQVTLSCSPISGHRSVSWYQQTPGQGLQFLFEYFSETQRNKGNFPGRFSGRQFSNSRSEMNVSTLELGDSALYLCASSFARGAYNEQFFGPGTRLTVL.

The CDR3, as DNA: TGCAGTGCTAGTTCCGCAACTAATGAAAAACTGTTTTTT. It codes for CSASSATNEKLFF. The chain links TRBV20-1 to TRBJ1-4; D unresolved. Germline CDR1 and CDR2: DFQATT and SNEGSKA (reference sequence). V was pared by 3 bases and J by 0 bases, with 5 bases between. The CDR3 has 13 residues.

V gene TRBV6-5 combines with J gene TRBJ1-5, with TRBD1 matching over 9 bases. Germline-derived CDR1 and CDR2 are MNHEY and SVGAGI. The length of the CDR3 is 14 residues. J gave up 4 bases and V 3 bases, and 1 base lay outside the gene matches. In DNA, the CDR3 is TGTGCCAGCAGTTATGGGACAGGGAATCAGCCCCAGCATTTT. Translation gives CASSYGTGNQPQHF.

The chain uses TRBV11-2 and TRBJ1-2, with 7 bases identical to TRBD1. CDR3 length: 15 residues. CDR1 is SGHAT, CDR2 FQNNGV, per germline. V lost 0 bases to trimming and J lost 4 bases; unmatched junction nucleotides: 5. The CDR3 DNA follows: TGTGCCAGCAGCTTAGAAGGGGCAGGGGGCTATGGCTACACCTTC. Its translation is CASSLEGAGGYGYTF.

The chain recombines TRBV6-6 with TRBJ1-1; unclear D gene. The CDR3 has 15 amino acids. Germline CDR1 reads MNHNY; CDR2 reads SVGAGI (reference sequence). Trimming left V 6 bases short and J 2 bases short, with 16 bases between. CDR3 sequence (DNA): TGTGCCAGCAGCTTCGAGACAATGACAAACACTGAAGCTTTCTTT. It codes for CASSFETMTNTEAFF.

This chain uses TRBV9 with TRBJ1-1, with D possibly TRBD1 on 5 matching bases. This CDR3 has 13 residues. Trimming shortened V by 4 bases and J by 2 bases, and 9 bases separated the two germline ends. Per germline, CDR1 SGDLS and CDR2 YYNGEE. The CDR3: CASSPDTNTEAFF. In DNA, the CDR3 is TGTGCCAGCAGCCCGGACACTAACACTGAAGCTTTCTTT. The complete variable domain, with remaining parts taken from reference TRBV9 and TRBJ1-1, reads DSGVTQTPKHLITATGQRVTLRCSPRSGDLSVYWYQQSLDQGLQFLIQYYNGEERAKGNILERFSAQQFPDLHSELNLSSLELGDSALYFCASSPDTNTEAFFGQGTRLTVV.

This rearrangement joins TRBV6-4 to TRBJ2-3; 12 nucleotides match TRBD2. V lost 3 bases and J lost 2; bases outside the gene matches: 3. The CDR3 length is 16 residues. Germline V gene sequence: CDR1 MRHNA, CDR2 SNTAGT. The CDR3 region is CASSETSGGYTDTQYF. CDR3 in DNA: TGTGCCAGCAGTGAAACTAGCGGGGGGTACACAGATACGCAGTATTTT.

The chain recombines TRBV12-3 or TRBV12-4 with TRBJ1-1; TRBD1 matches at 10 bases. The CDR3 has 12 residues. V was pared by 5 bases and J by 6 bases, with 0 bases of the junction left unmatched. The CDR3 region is CASSGQGAEAFF. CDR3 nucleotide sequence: TGTGCCAGCAGTGGACAGGGGGCTGAAGCTTTCTTT.

As DNA, the CDR3 is TGTGCCAGCAGTACACAGGGGGCTCCCTACGAGCAGTACGTC. Translating gives CASSTQGAPYEQYV. The chain is built from TRBV6-5 and TRBJ2-7; 9 bases agree with TRBD1. Germline V gives CDR1 MNHEY, CDR2 SVGAGI. Trimming cost V 5 bases and J 2 bases; bases outside gene matches: 4. The CDR3 contains 14 residues.